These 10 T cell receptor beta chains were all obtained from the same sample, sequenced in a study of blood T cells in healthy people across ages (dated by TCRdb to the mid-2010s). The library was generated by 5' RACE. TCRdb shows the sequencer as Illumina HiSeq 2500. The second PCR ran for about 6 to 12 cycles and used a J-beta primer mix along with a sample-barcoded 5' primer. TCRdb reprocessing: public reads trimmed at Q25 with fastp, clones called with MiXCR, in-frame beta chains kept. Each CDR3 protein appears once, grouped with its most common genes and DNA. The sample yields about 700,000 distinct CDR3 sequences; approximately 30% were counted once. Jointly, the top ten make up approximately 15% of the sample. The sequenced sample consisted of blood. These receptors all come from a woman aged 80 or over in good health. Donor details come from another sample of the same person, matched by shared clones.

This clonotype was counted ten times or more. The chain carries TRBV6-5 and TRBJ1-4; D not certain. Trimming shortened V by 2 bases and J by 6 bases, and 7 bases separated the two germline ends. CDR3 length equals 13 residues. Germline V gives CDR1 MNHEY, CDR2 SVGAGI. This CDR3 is CASSYGRDEKLFF. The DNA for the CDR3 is TGTGCCAGCAGTTACGGAAGGGATGAAAAACTGTTTTTT.

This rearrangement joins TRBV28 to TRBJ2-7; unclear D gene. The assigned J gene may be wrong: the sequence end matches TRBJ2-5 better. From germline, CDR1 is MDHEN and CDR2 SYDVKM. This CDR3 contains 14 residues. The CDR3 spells CASSFQSVGETQYF. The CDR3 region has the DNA TGTGCCAGCAGTTTCCAGTCCGTTGGAGAGACCCAGTACTTC.

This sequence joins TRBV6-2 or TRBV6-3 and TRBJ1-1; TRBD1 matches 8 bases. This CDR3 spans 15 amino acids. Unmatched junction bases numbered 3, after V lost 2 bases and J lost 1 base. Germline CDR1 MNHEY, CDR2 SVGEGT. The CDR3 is CASSYHGQGNTEAFF. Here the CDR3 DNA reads TGTGCCAGCAGTTACCACGGACAGGGGAACACTGAAGCTTTCTTT.

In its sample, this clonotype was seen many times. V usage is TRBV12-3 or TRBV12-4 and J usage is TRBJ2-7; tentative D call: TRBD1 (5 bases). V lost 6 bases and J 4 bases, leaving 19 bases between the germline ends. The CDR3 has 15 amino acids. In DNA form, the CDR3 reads TGTGCCAGCAGGGGGCTGGCACCCTATTTGTACGAGCAGTACTTC. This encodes CASRGLAPYLYEQYF.

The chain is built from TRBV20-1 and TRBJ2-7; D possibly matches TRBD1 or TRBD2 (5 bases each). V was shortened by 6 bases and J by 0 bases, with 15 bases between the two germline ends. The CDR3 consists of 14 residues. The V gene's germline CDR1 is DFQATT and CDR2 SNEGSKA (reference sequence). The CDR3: CSAEQGPSSYEQYF. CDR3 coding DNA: TGCAGTGCGGAGCAGGGACCTAGCTCCTACGAGCAGTACTTC.

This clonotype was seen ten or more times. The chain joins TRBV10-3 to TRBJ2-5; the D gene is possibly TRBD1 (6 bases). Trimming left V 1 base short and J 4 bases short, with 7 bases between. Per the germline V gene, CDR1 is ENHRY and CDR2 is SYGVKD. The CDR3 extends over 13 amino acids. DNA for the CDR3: TGTGCCATCAGTGAGTTACAGGGAGAGACCCAGTACTTC. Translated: CAISELQGETQYF.

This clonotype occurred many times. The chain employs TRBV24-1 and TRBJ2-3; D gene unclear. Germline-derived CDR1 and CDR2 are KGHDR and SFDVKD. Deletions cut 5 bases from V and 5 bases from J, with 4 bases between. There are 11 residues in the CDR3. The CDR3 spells CATSAGDTQYF. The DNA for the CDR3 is TGTGCCACCAGTGCGGGAGATACGCAGTATTTT.

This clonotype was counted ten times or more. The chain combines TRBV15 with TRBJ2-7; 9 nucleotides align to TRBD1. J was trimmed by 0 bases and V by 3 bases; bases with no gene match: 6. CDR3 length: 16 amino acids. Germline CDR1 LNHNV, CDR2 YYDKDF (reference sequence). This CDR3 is CATSRETGGFSYEQYF. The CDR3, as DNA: TGTGCCACCAGCAGGGAGACAGGGGGTTTCTCCTACGAGCAGTACTTC. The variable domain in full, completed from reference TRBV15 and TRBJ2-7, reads DAMVIQNPRYQVTQFGKPVTLSCSQTLNHNVMYWYQQKSSQAPKLLFHYYDKDFNNEADTPDNFQSRRPNTSFCFLDIRSPGLGDTAMYLCATSRETGGFSYEQYFGPGTRLTVT.

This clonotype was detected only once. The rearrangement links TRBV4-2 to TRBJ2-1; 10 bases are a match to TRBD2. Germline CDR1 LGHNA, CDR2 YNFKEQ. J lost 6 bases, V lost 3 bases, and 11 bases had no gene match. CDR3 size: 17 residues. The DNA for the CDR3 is TGTGCCAGCAGCCAGGGCGTGGGTAGCGGGAGGCCCAATGAGCAGTTCTTC. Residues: CASSQGVGSGRPNEQFF.

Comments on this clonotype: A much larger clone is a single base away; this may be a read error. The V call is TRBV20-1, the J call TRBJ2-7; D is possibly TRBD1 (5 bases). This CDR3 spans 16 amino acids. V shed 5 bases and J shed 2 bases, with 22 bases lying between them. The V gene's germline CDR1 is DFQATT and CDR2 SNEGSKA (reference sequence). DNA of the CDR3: TGCAGTGCTGGCGTTCCTAGGGGTGGTCAAACCTACGAGCAGTACTTC. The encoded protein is CSAGVPRGGQTYEQYF.